This is a list of T cell receptor beta chains from one sample in a study of T cell changes during pregnancy in multiple sclerosis. Assay used: immunoSEQ multiplex PCR; TCRdb lists only in-frame clones, some missing. The sample carries 75,000 to 95,000 clones, 85% to 95% recorded once. Sample: peripheral blood, taken in the second trimester of pregnancy. These receptors all come from a female donor with multiple sclerosis, enrolled in a pregnancy study. The CDR3 runs from the conserved cysteine through the conserved F or W. Fields, in order: V gene, J gene, CDR3 length, D gene, CDR3 protein, CDR3 DNA. D genes are given only for firm matches.

TRBV15	TRBJ2-1	15	TRBD2	CATSLIAGGYNEQFF	TGTGCCACCAGCCTAATAGCGGGGGGGTACAATGAGCAGTTCTTC
TRBV11-2	TRBJ1-2	16	TRBD1	CASSFSAPYRGYGYTF	TGTGCCAGCAGCTTTTCCGCACCCTACAGGGGTTATGGCTACACCTTC
TRBV7-8	TRBJ2-1	17	NA	CASSLETPQSSYNEQFF	TGTGCCAGCAGCTTAGAGACTCCCCAGAGCTCCTACAATGAGCAGTTCTTC
TRBV5-6	TRBJ1-5	17	NA	CASSLLLAADGNQPQHF	TGTGCCAGCAGCTTGTTGCTCGCGGCGGATGGCAATCAGCCCCAGCATTTT
TRBV4-2	TRBJ2-2	17	TRBD2	CASSQKGGGPLMGELFF	TGTGCCAGCAGCCAAAAGGGCGGGGGACCCCTTATGGGGGAGCTGTTTTTT
TRBV7-8	TRBJ1-2	16	NA	CASSLADRVMVGGYTF	TGTGCCAGCAGCTTAGCAGACAGAGTAATGGTGGGGGGCTACACCTTC
TRBV5-6	TRBJ2-7	15	NA	CASSLGWREGYEQYF	TGTGCCAGCAGCTTGGGGTGGAGGGAAGGGTACGAGCAGTACTTC
TRBV13	TRBJ2-5	15	TRBD2	CASSFPSGGQETQYF	TGTGCCAGCAGCTTTCCTAGCGGGGGACAAGAGACCCAGTACTTC
TRBV15	TRBJ1-1	14	NA	CATSRGQAIDEAFF	TGTGCCACCAGCAGAGGACAGGCAATTGATGAAGCTTTCTTT
TRBV5-4	TRBJ1-6	14	NA	CASSSRGRNSPLHF	TGTGCCAGCAGCTCAAGGGGAAGGAATTCACCCCTCCACTTT